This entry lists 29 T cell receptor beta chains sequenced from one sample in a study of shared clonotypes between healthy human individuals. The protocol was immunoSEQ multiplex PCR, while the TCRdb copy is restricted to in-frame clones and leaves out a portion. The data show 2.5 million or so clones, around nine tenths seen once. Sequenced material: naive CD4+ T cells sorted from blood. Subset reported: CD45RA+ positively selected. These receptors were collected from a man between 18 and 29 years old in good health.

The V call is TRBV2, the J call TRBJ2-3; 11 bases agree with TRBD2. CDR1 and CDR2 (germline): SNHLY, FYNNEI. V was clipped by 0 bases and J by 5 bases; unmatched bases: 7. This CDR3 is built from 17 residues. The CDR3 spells CASSEALSGGGLDTQYF. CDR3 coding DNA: TGTGCCAGCAGTGAAGCGCTTAGCGGGGGGGGGTTAGATACGCAGTATTTT.

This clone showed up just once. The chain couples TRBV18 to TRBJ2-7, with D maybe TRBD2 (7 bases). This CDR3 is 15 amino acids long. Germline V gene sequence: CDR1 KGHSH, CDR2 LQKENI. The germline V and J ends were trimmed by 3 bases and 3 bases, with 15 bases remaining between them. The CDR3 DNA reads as TGTGCCAGCTCACCCGCACGGGGGGCTTTCTACGAGCAGTACTTC. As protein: CASSPARGAFYEQYF.

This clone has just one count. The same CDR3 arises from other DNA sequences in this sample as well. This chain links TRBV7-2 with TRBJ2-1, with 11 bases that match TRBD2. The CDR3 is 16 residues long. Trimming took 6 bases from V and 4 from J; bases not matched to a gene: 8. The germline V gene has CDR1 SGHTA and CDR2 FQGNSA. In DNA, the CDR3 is TGTGCCAGCAGTCCCGAAGGGACTAGCGGTTACAATGAGCAGTTCTTC. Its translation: CASSPEGTSGYNEQFF.

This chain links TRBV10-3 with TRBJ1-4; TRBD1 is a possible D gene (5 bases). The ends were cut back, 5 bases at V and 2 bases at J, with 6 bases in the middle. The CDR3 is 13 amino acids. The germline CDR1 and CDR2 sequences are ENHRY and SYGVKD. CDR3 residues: CAISRGTNEKLFF. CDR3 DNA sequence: TGTGCCATCAGTAGGGGCACTAATGAAAAACTGTTTTTT.

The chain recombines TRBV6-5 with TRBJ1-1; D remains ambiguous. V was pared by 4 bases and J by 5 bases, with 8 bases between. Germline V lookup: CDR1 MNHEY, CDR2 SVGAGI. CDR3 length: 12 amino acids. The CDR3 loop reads CASSLVGTEAFF. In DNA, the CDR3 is TGTGCCAGCAGTTTGGTGGGGACTGAAGCTTTCTTT.

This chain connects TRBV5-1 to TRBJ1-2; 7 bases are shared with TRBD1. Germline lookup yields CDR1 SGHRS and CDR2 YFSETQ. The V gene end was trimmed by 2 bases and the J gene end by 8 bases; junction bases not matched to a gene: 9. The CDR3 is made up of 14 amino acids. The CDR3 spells CASSLDRDLWGYTF. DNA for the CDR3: TGCGCCAGCAGCTTAGACAGGGACCTTTGGGGCTACACCTTC.

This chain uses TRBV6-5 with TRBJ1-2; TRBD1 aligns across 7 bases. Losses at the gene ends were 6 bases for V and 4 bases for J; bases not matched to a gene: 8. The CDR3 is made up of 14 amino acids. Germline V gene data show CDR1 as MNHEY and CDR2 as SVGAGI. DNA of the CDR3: TGTGCCAGCAGCCCACAGGGGCTCGGCTATGGCTACACCTTC. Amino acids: CASSPQGLGYGYTF.

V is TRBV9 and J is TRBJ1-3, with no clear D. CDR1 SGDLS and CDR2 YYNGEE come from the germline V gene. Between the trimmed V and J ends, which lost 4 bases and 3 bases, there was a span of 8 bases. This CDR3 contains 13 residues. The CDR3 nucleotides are TGTGCCAGCAGCACCTGGGATGGAAACACCATATATTTT. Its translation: CASSTWDGNTIYF.

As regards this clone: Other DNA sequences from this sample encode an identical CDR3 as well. For the CDR3, the DNA is TGCGCCAGCAGCTTCCAGGGGGCCCCCAACACCGGGGAGCTGTTTTTT. Its protein product is CASSFQGAPNTGELFF. The chain links TRBV5-1 to TRBJ2-2; 8 nucleotides agree with TRBD1. Trimming removed 2 bases from V and 2 bases from J; junction bases left unmatched: 5. CDR3 length: 16 amino acids. Germline V gives CDR1 SGHRS, CDR2 YFSETQ.

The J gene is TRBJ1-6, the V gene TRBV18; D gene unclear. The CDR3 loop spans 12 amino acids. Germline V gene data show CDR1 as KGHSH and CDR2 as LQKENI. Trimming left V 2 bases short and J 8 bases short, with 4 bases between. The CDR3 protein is CASSPVDSPLHF. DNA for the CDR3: TGTGCCAGCTCACCAGTCGATTCACCCCTCCACTTT.

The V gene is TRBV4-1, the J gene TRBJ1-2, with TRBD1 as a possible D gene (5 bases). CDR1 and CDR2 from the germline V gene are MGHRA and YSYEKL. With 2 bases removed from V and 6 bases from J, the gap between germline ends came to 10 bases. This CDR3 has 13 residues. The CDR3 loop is CASSQHRTDGYTF. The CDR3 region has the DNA TGCGCCAGCAGCCAACACAGGACCGATGGCTACACCTTC.

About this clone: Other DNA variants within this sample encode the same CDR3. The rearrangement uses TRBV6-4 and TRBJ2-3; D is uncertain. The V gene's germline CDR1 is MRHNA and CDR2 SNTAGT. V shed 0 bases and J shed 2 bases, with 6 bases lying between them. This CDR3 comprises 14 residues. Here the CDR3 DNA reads TGTGCCAGCAGTGACTCTTCGACCACAGATACGCAGTATTTT. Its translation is CASSDSSTTDTQYF.

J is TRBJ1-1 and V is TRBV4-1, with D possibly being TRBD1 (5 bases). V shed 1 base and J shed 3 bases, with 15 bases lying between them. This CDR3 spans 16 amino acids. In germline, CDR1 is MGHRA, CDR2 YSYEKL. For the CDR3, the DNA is TGCGCCAGCAGCCAAGTAGGAGCCGGCAGGGACACTGAAGCTTTCTTT. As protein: CASSQVGAGRDTEAFF.

This CDR3 is CASSDGAGENEQFF. CDR3 nucleotide sequence: TGTGCCAGCAGTGACGGAGCGGGAGAGAATGAGCAGTTCTTC. V usage is TRBV6-4 and J usage is TRBJ2-1; 8 bases match TRBD2. The CDR3 sequence is 14 residues long. The V and J ends lost 2 bases and 7 bases, in that order; junction bases with no gene match: 4. Germline V gives CDR1 MRHNA, CDR2 SNTAGT.

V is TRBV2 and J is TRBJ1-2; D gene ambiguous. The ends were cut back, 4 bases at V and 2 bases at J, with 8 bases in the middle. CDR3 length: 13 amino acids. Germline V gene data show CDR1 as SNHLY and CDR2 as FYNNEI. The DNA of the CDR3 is TGTGCCAGCAGTGGACGGTTAAACTATGGCTACACCTTC. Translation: CASSGRLNYGYTF.

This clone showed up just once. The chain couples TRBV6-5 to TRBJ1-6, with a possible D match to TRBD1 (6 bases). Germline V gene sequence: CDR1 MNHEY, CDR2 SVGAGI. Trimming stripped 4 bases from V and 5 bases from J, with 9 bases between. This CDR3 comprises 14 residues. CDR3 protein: CASSWGADNSPLHF. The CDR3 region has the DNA TGTGCCAGCAGTTGGGGGGCCGATAATTCACCCCTCCACTTT.

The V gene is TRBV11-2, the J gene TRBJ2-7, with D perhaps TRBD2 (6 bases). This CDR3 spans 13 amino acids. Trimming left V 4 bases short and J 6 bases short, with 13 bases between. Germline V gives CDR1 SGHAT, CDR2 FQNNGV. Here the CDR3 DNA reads TGTGCCAGCAGCTGGGTGCGGGGCGGCGAGCAGTACTTC. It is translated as CASSWVRGGEQYF.

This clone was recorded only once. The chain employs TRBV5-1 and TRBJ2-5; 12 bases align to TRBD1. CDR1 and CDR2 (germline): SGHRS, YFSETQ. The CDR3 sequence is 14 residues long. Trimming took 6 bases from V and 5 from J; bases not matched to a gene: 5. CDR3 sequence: CASTGTGGRETQYF. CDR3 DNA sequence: TGCGCCAGCACTGGGACAGGGGGCCGGGAGACCCAGTACTTC.

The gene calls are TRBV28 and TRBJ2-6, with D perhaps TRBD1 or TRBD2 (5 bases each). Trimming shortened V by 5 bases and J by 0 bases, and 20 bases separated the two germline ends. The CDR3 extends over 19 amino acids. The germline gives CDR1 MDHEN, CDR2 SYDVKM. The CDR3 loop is CASSLNGRGGSSGANVLTF. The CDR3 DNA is TGTGCCAGCAGTCTCAATGGACGTGGGGGTAGCTCTGGGGCCAACGTCCTGACTTTC.

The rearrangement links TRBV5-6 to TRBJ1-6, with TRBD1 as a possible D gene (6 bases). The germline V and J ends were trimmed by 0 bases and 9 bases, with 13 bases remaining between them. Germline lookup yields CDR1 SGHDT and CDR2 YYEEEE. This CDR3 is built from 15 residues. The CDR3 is CASSLGQADFSPLHF. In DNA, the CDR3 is TGTGCCAGCAGCTTGGGACAGGCAGATTTTTCACCCCTCCACTTT.

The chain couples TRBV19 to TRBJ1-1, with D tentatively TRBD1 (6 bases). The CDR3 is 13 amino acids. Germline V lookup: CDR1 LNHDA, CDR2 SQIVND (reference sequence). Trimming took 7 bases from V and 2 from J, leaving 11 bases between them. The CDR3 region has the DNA TGTGCCAGTACGACAGGCTTAAACACTGAAGCTTTCTTT. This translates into CASTTGLNTEAFF.

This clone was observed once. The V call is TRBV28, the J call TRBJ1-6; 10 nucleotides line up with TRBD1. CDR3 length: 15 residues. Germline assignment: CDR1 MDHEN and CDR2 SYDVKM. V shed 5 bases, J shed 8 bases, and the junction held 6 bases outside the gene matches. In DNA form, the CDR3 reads TGTGCCAGCAGTCCCGGGACAGGGGAACATTCACCCCTCCACTTT. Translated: CASSPGTGEHSPLHF. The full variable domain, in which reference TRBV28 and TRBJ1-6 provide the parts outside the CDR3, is DVKVTQSSRYLVKRTGEKVFLECVQDMDHENMFWYRQDPGLGLRLIYFSYDVKMKEKGDIPEGYSVSREKKERFSLILESASTNQTSMYLCASSPGTGEHSPLHFGNGTRLTVT.

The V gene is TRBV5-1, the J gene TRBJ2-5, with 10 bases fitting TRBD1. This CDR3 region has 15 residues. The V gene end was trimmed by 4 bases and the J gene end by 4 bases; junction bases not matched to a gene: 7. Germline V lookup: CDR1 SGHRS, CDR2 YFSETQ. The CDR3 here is CASSTGDRGGETQYF. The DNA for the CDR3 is TGCGCCAGCAGCACCGGGGACAGGGGCGGAGAGACCCAGTACTTC.

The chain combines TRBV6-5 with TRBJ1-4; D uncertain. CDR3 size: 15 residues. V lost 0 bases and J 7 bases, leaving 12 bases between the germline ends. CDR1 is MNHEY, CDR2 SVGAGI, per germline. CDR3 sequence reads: CASSYSPGDPEKLFF. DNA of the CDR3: TGTGCCAGCAGTTACTCCCCTGGCGATCCTGAAAAACTGTTTTTT.

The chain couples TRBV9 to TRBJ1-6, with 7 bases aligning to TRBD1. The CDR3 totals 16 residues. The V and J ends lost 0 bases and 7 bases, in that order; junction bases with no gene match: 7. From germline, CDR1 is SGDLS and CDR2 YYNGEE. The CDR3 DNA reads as TGTGCCAGCAGCGTAGGGGGTAGGGGGCTCAATTCACCCCTCCACTTT. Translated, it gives CASSVGGRGLNSPLHF.

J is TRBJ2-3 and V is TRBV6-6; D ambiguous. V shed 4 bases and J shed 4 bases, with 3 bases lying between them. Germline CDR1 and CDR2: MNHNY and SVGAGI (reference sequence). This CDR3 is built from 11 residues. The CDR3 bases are TGTGCCAGCAGTTTTCCAGATACGCAGTATTTT. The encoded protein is CASSFPDTQYF.

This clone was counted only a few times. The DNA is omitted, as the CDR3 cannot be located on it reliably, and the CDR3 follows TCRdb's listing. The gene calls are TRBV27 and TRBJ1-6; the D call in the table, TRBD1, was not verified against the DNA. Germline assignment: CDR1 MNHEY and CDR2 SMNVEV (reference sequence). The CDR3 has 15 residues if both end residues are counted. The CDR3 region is CASSFFGQDNSPLHF.

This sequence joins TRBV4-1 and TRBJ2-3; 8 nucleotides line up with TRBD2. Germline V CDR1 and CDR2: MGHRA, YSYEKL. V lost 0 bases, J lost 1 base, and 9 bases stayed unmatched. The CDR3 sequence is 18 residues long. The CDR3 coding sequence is TGCGCCAGCAGCCAAGATCACGCGGGGGGCCTCCGCACAGATACGCAGTATTTT. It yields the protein CASSQDHAGGLRTDTQYF.

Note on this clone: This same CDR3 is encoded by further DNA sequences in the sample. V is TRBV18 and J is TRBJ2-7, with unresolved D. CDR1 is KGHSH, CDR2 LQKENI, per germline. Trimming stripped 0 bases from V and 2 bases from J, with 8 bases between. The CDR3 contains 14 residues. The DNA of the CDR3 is TGTGCCAGCTCACCACCGTCGGTACCCTACGAGCAGTACTTC. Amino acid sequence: CASSPPSVPYEQYF.